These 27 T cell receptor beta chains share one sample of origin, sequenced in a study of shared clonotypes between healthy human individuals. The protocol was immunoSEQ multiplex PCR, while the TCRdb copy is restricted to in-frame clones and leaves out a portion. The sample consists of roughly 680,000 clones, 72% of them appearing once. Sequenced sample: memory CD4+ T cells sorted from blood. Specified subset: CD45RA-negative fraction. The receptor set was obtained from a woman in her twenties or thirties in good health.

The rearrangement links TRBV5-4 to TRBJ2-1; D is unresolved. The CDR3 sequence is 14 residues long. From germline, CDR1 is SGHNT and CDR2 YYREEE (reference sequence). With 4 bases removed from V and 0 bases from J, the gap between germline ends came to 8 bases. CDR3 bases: TGTGCCAGCAGCCCGGGTTCCTCCTACAATGAGCAGTTCTTC. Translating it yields CASSPGSSYNEQFF.

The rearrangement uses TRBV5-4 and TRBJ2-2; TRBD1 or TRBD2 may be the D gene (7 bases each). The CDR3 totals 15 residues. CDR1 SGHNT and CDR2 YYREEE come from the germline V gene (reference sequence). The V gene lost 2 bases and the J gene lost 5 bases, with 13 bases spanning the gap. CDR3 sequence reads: CASSFDREGTGELFF. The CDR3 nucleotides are TGTGCCAGCAGCTTTGACAGGGAGGGGACCGGGGAGCTGTTTTTT.

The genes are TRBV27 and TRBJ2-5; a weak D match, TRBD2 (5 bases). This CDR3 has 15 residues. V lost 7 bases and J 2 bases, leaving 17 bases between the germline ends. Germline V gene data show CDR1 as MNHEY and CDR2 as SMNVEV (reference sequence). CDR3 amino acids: CASTRVPGWQETQYF. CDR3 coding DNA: TGTGCCAGCACGAGGGTCCCGGGGTGGCAAGAGACCCAGTACTTC.

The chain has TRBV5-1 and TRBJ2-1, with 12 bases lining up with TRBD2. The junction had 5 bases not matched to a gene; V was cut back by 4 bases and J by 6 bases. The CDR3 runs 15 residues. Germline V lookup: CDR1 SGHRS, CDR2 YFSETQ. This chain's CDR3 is CASSQTSGRPNEQFF. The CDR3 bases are TGCGCCAGCAGCCAAACTAGCGGGAGGCCCAATGAGCAGTTCTTC.

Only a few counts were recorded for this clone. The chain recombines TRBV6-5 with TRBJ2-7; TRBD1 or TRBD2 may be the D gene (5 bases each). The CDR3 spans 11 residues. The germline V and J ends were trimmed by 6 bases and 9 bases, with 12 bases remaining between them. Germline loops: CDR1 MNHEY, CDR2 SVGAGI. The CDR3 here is CASRNGAVQYF. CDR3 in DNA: TGTGCCAGCAGGAACGGGGCGGTGCAGTACTTC.

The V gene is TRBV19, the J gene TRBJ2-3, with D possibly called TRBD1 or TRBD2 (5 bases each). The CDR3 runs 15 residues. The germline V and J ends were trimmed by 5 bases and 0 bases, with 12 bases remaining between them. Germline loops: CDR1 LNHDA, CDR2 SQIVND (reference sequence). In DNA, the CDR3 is TGTGCCAGTAGTCGTTCGGGGCAAAGCACAGATACGCAGTATTTT. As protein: CASSRSGQSTDTQYF.

In DNA form, the CDR3 reads TGTGCCAGCAGCTTAGGGCAGGGTAAAGTCACAGATACGCAGTATTTT. Translated: CASSLGQGKVTDTQYF. The V and J genes are TRBV7-6 and TRBJ2-3, with D possibly matching TRBD1 (5 bases). The V end was cut by 1 base, the J end by 2 bases, with 13 bases between. Germline CDR1 SGHVS, CDR2 FNYEAQ. This CDR3 is built from 16 residues.

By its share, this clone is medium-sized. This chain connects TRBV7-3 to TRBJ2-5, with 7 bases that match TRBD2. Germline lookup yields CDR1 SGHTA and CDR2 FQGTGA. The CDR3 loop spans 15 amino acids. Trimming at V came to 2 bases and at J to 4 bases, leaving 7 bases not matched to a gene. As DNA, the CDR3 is TGTGCCAGCAGCTTAGGGGCGGGAGACGGAGAGACCCAGTACTTC. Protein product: CASSLGAGDGETQYF.

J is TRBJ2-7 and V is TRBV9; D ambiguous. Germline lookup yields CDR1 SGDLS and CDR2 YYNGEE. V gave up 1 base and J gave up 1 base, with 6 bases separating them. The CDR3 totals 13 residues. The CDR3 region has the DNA TGTGCCAGCAGCGTAACAGCGTCCTACGAGCAGTACTTC. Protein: CASSVTASYEQYF.

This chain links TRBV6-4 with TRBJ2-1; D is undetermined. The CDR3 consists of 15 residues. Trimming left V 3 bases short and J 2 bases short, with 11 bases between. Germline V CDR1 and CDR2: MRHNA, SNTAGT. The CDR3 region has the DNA TGTGCCAGCAGTGAGGAGCGCGCACCCTACAATGAGCAGTTCTTC. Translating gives CASSEERAPYNEQFF.

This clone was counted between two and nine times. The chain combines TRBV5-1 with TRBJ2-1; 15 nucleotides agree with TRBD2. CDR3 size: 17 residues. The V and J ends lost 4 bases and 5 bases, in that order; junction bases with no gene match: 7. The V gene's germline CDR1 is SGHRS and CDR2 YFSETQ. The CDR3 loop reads CASSAGTSGRLNNEQFF. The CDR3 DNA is TGCGCCAGCAGCGCCGGGACTAGCGGGAGGCTTAACAATGAGCAGTTCTTC.

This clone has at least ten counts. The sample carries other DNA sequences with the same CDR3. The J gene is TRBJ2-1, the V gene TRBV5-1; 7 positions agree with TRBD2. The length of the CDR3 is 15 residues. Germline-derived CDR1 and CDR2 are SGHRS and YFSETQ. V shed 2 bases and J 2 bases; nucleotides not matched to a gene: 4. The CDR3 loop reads CASSFSSGAYNEQFF. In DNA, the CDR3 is TGCGCCAGCAGCTTTTCAAGCGGGGCCTACAATGAGCAGTTCTTC.

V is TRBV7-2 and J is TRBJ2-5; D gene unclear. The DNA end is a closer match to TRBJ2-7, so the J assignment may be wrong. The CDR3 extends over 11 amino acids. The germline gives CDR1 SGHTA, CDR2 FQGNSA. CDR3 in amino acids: CASSFYYEQYF. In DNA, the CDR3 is TGTGCCAGCAGCTTCTACTACGAGCAGTACTTC.

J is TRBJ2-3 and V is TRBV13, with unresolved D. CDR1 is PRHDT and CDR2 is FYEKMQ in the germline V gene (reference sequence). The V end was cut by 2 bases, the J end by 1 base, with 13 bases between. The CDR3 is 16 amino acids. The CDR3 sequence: CASSLISGGGTDTQYF. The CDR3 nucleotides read TGTGCCAGCAGCTTAATATCCGGTGGGGGCACAGATACGCAGTATTTT.

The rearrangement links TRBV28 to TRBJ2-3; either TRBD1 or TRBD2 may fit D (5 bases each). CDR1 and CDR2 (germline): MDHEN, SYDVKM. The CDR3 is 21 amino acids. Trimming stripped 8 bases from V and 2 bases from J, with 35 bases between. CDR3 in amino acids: CASRQGYGRRPGQSNTDTQYF. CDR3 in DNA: TGTGCCAGCCGACAAGGATACGGAAGACGGCCGGGGCAATCTAACACAGATACGCAGTATTTT.

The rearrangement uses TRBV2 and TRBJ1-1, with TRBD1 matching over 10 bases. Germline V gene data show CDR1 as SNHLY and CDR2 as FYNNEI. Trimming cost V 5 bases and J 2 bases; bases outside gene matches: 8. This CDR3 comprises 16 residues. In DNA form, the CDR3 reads TGTGCCAGCAGTCCAAGGGCGACAGGGGGCAACACTGAAGCTTTCTTT. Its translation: CASSPRATGGNTEAFF.

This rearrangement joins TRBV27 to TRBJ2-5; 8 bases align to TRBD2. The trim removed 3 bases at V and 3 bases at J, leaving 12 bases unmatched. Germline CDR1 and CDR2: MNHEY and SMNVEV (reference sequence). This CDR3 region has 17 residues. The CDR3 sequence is CASSFFSGNTLKETQYF. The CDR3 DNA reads TGTGCCAGCAGTTTTTTTAGCGGGAACACACTGAAAGAGACCCAGTACTTC.

In DNA form, the CDR3 reads TGTGCCAGCAGGCCCCCTAGCACAGATACGCAGTATTTT. This encodes CASRPPSTDTQYF. The chain couples TRBV6-5 to TRBJ2-3; D not resolved. The CDR3 spans 13 residues. From germline, CDR1 is MNHEY and CDR2 SVGAGI. V gave up 6 bases and J gave up 0 bases, with 7 bases separating them.

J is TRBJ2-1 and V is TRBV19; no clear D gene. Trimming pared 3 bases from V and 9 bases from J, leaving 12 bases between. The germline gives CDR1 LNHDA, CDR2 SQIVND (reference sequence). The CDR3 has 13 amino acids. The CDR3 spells CASSMSIFGEQFF. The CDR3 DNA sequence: TGTGCCAGTAGTATGTCCATTTTTGGTGAGCAGTTCTTC.

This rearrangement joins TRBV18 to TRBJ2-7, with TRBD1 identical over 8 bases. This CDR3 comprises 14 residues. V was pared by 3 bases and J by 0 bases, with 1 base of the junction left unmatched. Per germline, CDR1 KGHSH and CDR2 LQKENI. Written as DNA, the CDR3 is TGTGCCAGCTCACCGGGACAGGCCTCCTACGAGCAGTACTTC. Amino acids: CASSPGQASYEQYF.

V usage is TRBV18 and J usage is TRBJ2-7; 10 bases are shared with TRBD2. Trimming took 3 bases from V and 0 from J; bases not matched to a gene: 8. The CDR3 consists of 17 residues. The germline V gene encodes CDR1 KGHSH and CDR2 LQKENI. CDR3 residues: CASSPRGAGGSSYEQYF. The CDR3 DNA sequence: TGTGCCAGCTCACCCAGGGGAGCGGGAGGGAGCTCCTACGAGCAGTACTTC.

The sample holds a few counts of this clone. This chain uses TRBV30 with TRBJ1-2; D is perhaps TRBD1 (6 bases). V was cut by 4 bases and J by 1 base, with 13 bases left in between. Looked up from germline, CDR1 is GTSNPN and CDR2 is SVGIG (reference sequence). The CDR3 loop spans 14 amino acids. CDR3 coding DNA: TGTGCCTGGACAGGGGCGACGCTTAACTATGGCTACACCTTC. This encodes CAWTGATLNYGYTF.

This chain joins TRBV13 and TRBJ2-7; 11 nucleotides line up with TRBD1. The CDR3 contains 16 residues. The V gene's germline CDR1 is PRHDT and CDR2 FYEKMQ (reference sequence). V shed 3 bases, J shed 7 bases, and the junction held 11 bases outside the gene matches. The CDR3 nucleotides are TGTGCCAGCAGCTTCCGGGGCGGACAGGGGGCAAGGGAGCAGTACTTC. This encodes CASSFRGGQGAREQYF.

Here the CDR3 reads CASSLELIGFEQYF. The CDR3 nucleotides are TGTGCCAGCAGCTTAGAACTTATCGGGTTCGAGCAGTACTTC. J is TRBJ2-7 and V is TRBV11-2; D ambiguous. CDR1 and CDR2 from the germline V gene are SGHAT and FQNNGV. There are 14 residues in the CDR3. Trimming left V 0 bases short and J 6 bases short, with 12 bases between. The full variable domain, its missing parts supplied by reference TRBV11-2 and TRBJ2-7, is EAGVAQSPRYKIIEKRQSVAFWCNPISGHATLYWYQQILGQGPKLLIQFQNNGVVDDSQLPKDRFSAERLKGVDSTLKIQPAKLEDSAVYLCASSLELIGFEQYFGPGTRLTVT.

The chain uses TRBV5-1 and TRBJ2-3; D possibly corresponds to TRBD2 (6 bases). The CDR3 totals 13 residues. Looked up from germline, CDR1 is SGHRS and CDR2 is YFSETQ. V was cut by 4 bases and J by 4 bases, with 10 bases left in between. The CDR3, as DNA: TGCGCCAGCAGCGGGCTAGCGTCAGATACGCAGTATTTT. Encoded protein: CASSGLASDTQYF.

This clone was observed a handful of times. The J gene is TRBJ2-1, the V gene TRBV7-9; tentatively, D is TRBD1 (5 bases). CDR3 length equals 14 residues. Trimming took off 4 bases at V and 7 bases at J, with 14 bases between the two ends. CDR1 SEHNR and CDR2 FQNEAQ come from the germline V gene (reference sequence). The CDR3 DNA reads TGTGCCAGCAGCTCTCAGGACATGAAGAATGAGCAGTTCTTC. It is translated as CASSSQDMKNEQFF.

CDR3 DNA: TGTGCCAGCAGTTTCGTTGAAAAACGGTATGAGCAGTACTTC. It is translated as CASSFVEKRYEQYF. The gene calls are TRBV28 and TRBJ2-7; D is ambiguous. This CDR3 has 14 residues. Trimming took 3 bases from V and 7 from J, leaving 16 bases between them. In germline, CDR1 is MDHEN, CDR2 SYDVKM.